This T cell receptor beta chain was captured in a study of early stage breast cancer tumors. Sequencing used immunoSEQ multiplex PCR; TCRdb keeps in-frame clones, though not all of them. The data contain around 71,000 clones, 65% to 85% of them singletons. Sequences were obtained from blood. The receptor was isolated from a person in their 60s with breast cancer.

The DNA for the CDR3 is TGTGCCAGCCACCCTAGCGGGGCTAATGAGCAGTTCTTC. Its translation is CASHPSGANEQFF. J is TRBJ2-1 and V is TRBV19, with 9 bases aligning to TRBD2. The CDR3 is 13 amino acids. V gave up 9 bases and J gave up 7 bases; unmatched junction bases: 7. Germline V gene data show CDR1 as LNHDA and CDR2 as SQIVND (reference sequence).